This section outlines one T cell receptor beta chain sequence together with its context. This record belongs to a study of blood T cell repertoires in COVID-19. On the study more broadly: Acute and convalescent COVID-19 specimens originated in the United States, Italy and Spain. PBMCs, B-cell-depleted T cells, or T cells provided the cDNA or gDNA that made up the material.

Authors' data handling: Reference gene primers were amplified, and this amplification served to estimate nucleated cell counts. Sequencing was performed with immunoSEQ multiplex PCR; in TCRdb, only in-frame clones are kept and a portion is missing. That table furnishes V, J and clone size, whereas the DNA furnished D and trimming. The sample has approximately 300,000 clones, roughly nine tenths seen once. Per the germline V gene, CDR1 is SGHRS and CDR2 is YFSETQ. Trimming shortened V by 0 bases and J by 7 bases, and 13 bases separated the two germline ends. This CDR3 has 14 amino acids. This chain connects TRBV5-1 to TRBJ1-1, with a weak D call TRBD1 (5 bases). Sequenced: peripheral blood. The TCR originated in a man younger than 30 who had recovered from COVID-19. This CDR3 is CASSLVGRGDEAFF. DNA of the CDR3: TGCGCCAGCAGCTTGGTGGGGCGCGGGGATGAAGCTTTCTTT.